This TCR beta chain emerged from a study of Ad26.COV2.S vaccination and SARS-CoV-2 variants. Whole-study context: In the COV1001 trial, the donor was in the Ad26.COV2.S arm. Recipients of Ad26.COV2.S got it intramuscularly, once or twice 56 days apart.

Repertoires were generated with immunoSEQ multiplex PCR, while TCRdb's copy carries only in-frame clones and drops some. The sample carries about 390,000 clones, about nine tenths recorded once. Treatment here: 15 to 20 received Ad26.COV2.S at low or high dose, single or two shots; 5 received placebo; per-sample allocation not given. Sampling was done on day 63 after the first vaccine or placebo injection. The sequence derives from a person aged 18-65 years who received the Ad26.COV2.S COVID-19 vaccine or a placebo. Sequences were derived from peripheral blood, sampled in a trial of Ad26.COV2.S vaccine versus placebo.

The CDR3 loop is CASSDPGRPYEQYF. The CDR3 DNA sequence: TGTGCCAGCAGTGATCCGGGACGACCGTACGAGCAGTACTTC. The gene calls are TRBV25-1 and TRBJ2-7; perhaps D is TRBD1 or TRBD2 (5 bases each). Trimming removed 3 bases from V and 4 bases from J, with 13 bases in between. The CDR3 covers 14 residues. In germline, CDR1 is MGHDK, CDR2 SYGVNS.